The 17 T cell receptor beta chains listed next were all sequenced from one sample in a study of T cell repertoires and HLA-DP antigens. No antigen has been identified for these receptors. Only in-frame clones appear in the TCRdb table, and some are missing; sequencing was by immunoSEQ multiplex PCR. This table has roughly 73,000 clones, around three quarters appearing once. The material sequenced was CD4+ T cells from PBMCs. The receptors come from a man aged 60 to 69 in good health and CMV-seronegative.

In its sample, this clone was seen once. The chain employs TRBV5-4 and TRBJ1-1; TRBD1 is a possible D gene (6 bases). The V gene's germline CDR1 is SGHNT and CDR2 YYREEE (reference sequence). The V gene lost 0 bases and the J gene lost 4 bases, with 10 bases spanning the gap. CDR3 length: 14 residues. This CDR3 reads CASSLDRAATEAFF. The CDR3 DNA follows: TGTGCCAGCAGCTTGGACAGGGCCGCCACTGAAGCTTTCTTT.

This clone showed up just a few times. The rearrangement links TRBV10-1 to TRBJ2-3, with D hard to call. V shed 8 bases and J shed 3 bases, with 15 bases lying between them. The CDR3 has 14 residues. Germline lookup yields CDR1 WNHNN and CDR2 SYGVQD (reference sequence). CDR3 loop: CASSGGGPTDTQYF. As DNA, the CDR3 is TGCGCCAGCTCTGGCGGTGGACCTACAGATACGCAGTATTTT.

This clone has a handful of counts. The chain carries TRBV27 and TRBJ1-6; 7 bases are shared with TRBD1. In germline, CDR1 is MNHEY, CDR2 SMNVEV (reference sequence). With V trimmed by 0 bases and J by 5 bases, 1 base remained unmatched. The CDR3 extends over 15 amino acids. In nucleotides, the CDR3 is TGTGCCAGCAGTTTATCGGGGACAGATAATTCACCCCTCCACTTT. Its protein is CASSLSGTDNSPLHF.

The chain has TRBV7-9 and TRBJ1-2, with D unresolved. The CDR3 covers 13 residues. The ends were cut back, 5 bases at V and 5 bases at J, with 12 bases in the middle. CDR1 SEHNR and CDR2 FQNEAQ come from the germline V gene (reference sequence). The CDR3 is CASSPRVGYGYTF. As DNA, the CDR3 is TGTGCCAGCAGCCCCCGAGTTGGATATGGCTACACCTTC.

This sequence joins TRBV5-4 and TRBJ1-2, with 8 bases matching TRBD1. Trimming took 6 bases from V and 6 from J; bases not matched to a gene: 7. This CDR3 contains 13 residues. The germline gives CDR1 SGHNT, CDR2 YYREEE (reference sequence). In nucleotides, the CDR3 is TGTGCCAGCACAAGACAGGGGAATAATGGCTACACCTTC. Its translation: CASTRQGNNGYTF. The whole variable domain, filled in from reference TRBV5-4 and TRBJ1-2, reads ETGVTQSPTHLIKTRGQQVTLRCSSQSGHNTVSWYQQALGQGPQFIFQYYREEENGRGNFPPRFSGLQFPNYSSELNVNALELDDSALYLCASTRQGNNGYTFGSGTRLTVV.

The chain employs TRBV5-6 and TRBJ2-5; 10 nucleotides agree with TRBD2. V gave up 3 bases and J gave up 3 bases; unmatched junction bases: 11. The CDR3 spans 17 residues. CDR1 and CDR2 from the germline V gene are SGHDT and YYEEEE. The DNA of the CDR3 is TGTGCCAGCAGCTCCAGGGGGGAAGCGGGAGGGAAAGAGACCCAGTACTTC. It codes for CASSSRGEAGGKETQYF.

In DNA form, the CDR3 reads TGTGCCAGCAGCGTAGGGGGGGGAGCCCTCCACTTT. Translating gives CASSVGGGALHF. V is TRBV9 and J is TRBJ1-6, with a possible D match to TRBD1 (5 bases). The CDR3 contains 12 residues. Germline CDR1 is SGDLS and CDR2 is YYNGEE. V lost 0 bases and J 14 bases, leaving 9 bases between the germline ends.

The J gene is TRBJ2-3, the V gene TRBV6-1; 7 bases align to TRBD2. The length of the CDR3 is 13 residues. Germline CDR1 reads MNHNS; CDR2 reads SASEGT. After removal of 4 bases from V and 5 bases from J, the junction contained 3 bases not matched to a gene. CDR3 protein: CASSGLAGDTQYF. The DNA for the CDR3 is TGTGCCAGCAGTGGACTAGCCGGAGATACGCAGTATTTT.

This clone was found a few times. V gene TRBV9 combines with J gene TRBJ2-2; D assignment may be TRBD1 or TRBD2 (5 bases each). The germline V gene has CDR1 SGDLS and CDR2 YYNGEE. The CDR3 consists of 15 residues. The germline V and J ends were trimmed by 4 bases and 6 bases, with 16 bases remaining between them. The CDR3 bases are TGTGCCAGCAGCCAGTATGTGAGGGGCGCCGGGGAGCTGTTTTTT. Translation: CASSQYVRGAGELFF.

The J gene is TRBJ2-5, the V gene TRBV19; a weak D match, TRBD1 (6 bases). The V and J ends lost 3 bases and 5 bases respectively, with 10 bases between them. CDR3 length: 13 residues. Looked up from germline, CDR1 is LNHDA and CDR2 is SQIVND (reference sequence). The CDR3 DNA sequence: TGTGCCAGTAGTATGGGCACAGGGGAGACCCAGTACTTC. Protein product: CASSMGTGETQYF.

The rearrangement uses TRBV19 and TRBJ1-1, with D perhaps TRBD1 (6 bases). Germline CDR1 LNHDA, CDR2 SQIVND (reference sequence). Trimming took off 10 bases at V and 3 bases at J, with 15 bases between the two ends. The CDR3 is 13 residues long. In nucleotides, the CDR3 is TGTGCCACTGCGGAAACAGGGCACACTGAAGCTTTCTTT. This codes for CATAETGHTEAFF.

This clone was detected only a few times. CDR3: CASSRGKNIQYF. In DNA form, the CDR3 reads TGTGCCAGCAGCCGGGGCAAAAACATTCAGTACTTC. The chain is built from TRBV6-4 and TRBJ2-4; TRBD2 is a possible D gene (5 bases). Germline CDR1 MRHNA, CDR2 SNTAGT. This CDR3 region has 12 residues. Trimming took 6 bases from V and 3 from J, leaving 6 bases between them.

V usage is TRBV7-9 and J usage is TRBJ2-1; D is possibly TRBD1 or TRBD2 (5 bases each). The germline V gene encodes CDR1 SEHNR and CDR2 FQNEAQ (reference sequence). There are 14 residues in the CDR3. Between the trimmed V and J ends, which lost 5 bases and 4 bases, there was a span of 12 bases. The CDR3 here is CASSPPRGYNEQFF. CDR3 DNA sequence: TGTGCCAGCAGCCCCCCGAGGGGATACAATGAGCAGTTCTTC.

The chain links TRBV28 to TRBJ1-1, with D tentatively TRBD1 (5 bases). The V and J ends lost 11 bases and 4 bases respectively, with 20 bases between them. CDR3 length equals 14 residues. From germline, CDR1 is MDHEN and CDR2 SYDVKM. The DNA of the CDR3 is TGTGCCGCCCGAAGGGGAGGAGGTAGCACTGAAGCTTTCTTT. This gives the protein CAARRGGGSTEAFF.

The chain has TRBV9 and TRBJ2-3; the D is unclear. Germline CDR1 and CDR2: SGDLS and YYNGEE. CDR3 length: 14 amino acids. Trimming cost V 3 bases and J 6 bases, with 14 bases left between them. CDR3 residues: CASSGSIPPDTQYF. In nucleotides, the CDR3 is TGTGCCAGCAGCGGCTCAATACCCCCGGATACGCAGTATTTT.

The V and J genes are TRBV6-1 and TRBJ2-7; D is unclear. The germline V and J ends were trimmed by 8 bases and 4 bases, with 12 bases remaining between them. Germline V gene sequence: CDR1 MNHNS, CDR2 SASEGT. The length of the CDR3 is 12 residues. CDR3 bases: TGTGCCAGCGGCCGCGTCGGGTACGAGCAGTACTTC. It is translated as CASGRVGYEQYF.

The chain combines TRBV5-6 with TRBJ2-7; D may be TRBD1 or TRBD2 (5 bases each). The germline V and J ends were trimmed by 4 bases and 4 bases, with 9 bases remaining between them. The CDR3 spans 12 residues. Germline CDR1 is SGHDT and CDR2 is YYEEEE. The CDR3 region is CASSLGVYEQYV. In nucleotides, the CDR3 is TGTGCCAGCAGCCTGGGGGTGTACGAGCAGTACGTC.